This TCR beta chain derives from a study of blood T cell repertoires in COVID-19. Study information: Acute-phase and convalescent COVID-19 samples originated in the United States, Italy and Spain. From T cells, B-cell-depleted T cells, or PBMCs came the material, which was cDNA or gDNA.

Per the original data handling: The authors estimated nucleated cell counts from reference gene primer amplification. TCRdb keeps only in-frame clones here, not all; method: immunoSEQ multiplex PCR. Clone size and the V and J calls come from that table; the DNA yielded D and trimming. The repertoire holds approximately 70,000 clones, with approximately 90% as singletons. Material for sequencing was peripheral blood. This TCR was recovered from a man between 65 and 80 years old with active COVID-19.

CDR3: CASSPARRGEQFF. CDR3 nucleotides: TGTGCCAGCAGCCCCGCCCGGAGGGGTGAGCAGTTCTTC. The J gene is TRBJ2-1, the V gene TRBV7-8, with a weak D call TRBD2 (6 bases). The CDR3 contains 13 residues. The V end lost 5 bases, the J end lost 9 bases, and 14 bases lay between the germline ends. Germline V CDR1 and CDR2: SGHVS, FQNEAQ.